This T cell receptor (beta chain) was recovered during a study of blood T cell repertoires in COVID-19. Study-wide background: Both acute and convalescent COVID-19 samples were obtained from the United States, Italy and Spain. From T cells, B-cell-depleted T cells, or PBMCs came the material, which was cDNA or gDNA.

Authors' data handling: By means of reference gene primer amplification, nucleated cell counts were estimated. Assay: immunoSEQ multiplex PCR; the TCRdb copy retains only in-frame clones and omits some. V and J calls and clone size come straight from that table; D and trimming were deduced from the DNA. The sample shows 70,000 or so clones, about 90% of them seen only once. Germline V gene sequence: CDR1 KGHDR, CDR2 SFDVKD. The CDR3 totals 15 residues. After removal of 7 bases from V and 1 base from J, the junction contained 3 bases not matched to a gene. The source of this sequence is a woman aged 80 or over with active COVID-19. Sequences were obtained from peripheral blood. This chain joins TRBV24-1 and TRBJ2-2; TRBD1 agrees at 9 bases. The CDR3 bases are TGTGCCACCAGGAGGGGACAGGGGAACACCGGGGAGCTGTTTTTT. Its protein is CATRRGQGNTGELFF.